Following are 18 T cell receptor beta chains from one sample sequenced in a study of control samples from healthy donors and cancer patients. The table came from immunoSEQ multiplex PCR; TCRdb's copy has only in-frame clones and leaves some out. The repertoire consists of some 130,000 clones, with over 80% occurring once and the leading ten covering 2.1%. Input material: blood. The receptors come from a woman in her 50s in good health.

The chain is built from TRBV30 and TRBJ2-2; no clear D. The CDR3 extends over 12 amino acids. Germline CDR1 GTSNPN, CDR2 SVGIG (reference sequence). V was pared by 4 bases and J by 1 base, with 4 bases between. The CDR3 region has the DNA TGTGCCTGGAATCAGAACACCGGGGAGCTGTTTTTT. Translating it yields CAWNQNTGELFF.

The chain combines TRBV2 with TRBJ2-2; maybe TRBD1 (6 bases). In germline, CDR1 is SNHLY, CDR2 FYNNEI. CDR3 length: 15 amino acids. Trimming removed 2 bases from V and 7 bases from J, with 14 bases in between. The DNA of the CDR3 is TGTGCCAGCAGTGAATTTGTCAGGGGCGGCGGGGAGCTGTTTTTT. Its translation: CASSEFVRGGGELFF.

V and J are TRBV6-1 and TRBJ2-4; D remains ambiguous. CDR1 and CDR2 from the germline V gene are MNHNS and SASEGT. CDR3 length: 14 residues. The ends were cut back, 2 bases at V and 6 bases at J, with 11 bases in the middle. The CDR3 loop reads CASSESVMGNIQYF. The CDR3 nucleotides read TGTGCCAGCAGTGAAAGTGTAATGGGAAACATTCAGTACTTC.

The chain links TRBV6-5 to TRBJ1-1; unclear D gene. The germline CDR1 and CDR2 sequences are MNHEY and SVGAGI. Trimming shortened V by 7 bases and J by 1 base, and 7 bases separated the two germline ends. The CDR3 consists of 12 residues. CDR3 in amino acids: CASTTTNTEAFF. CDR3 bases: TGTGCCAGCACCACTACGAACACTGAAGCTTTCTTT.

This chain uses TRBV2 with TRBJ2-7; D is perhaps TRBD1 or TRBD2 (5 bases each). V was pared by 6 bases and J by 2 bases, with 14 bases between. Germline V CDR1 and CDR2: SNHLY, FYNNEI. This CDR3 contains 14 residues. The CDR3 loop is CASSAGTGTYEQYF. The CDR3 DNA sequence: TGTGCCAGCAGCGCCGGGACGGGAACCTACGAGCAGTACTTC.

The CDR3 is CASSQDRANHEQYF. The CDR3 bases are TGTGCCAGCAGCCAGGACAGGGCTAACCACGAGCAGTACTTC. The gene calls are TRBV3-1 (or the pseudogene TRBV3-2) and TRBJ2-7, with 8 nucleotides matching TRBD1. The CDR3 has 14 amino acids. Germline V gene sequence: CDR1 LGHDT, CDR2 YNNKEL (reference sequence). Trimming at V came to 3 bases and at J to 5 bases, leaving 6 bases not matched to a gene.

V usage is TRBV7-8 and J usage is TRBJ1-6; 9 bases are shared with TRBD1. CDR3 length equals 15 residues. The trim removed 4 bases at V and 9 bases at J, leaving 7 bases unmatched. Germline values: CDR1 SGHVS, CDR2 FQNEAQ. The CDR3 bases are TGTGCCAGCAGCTCCCACGAGGGACAGGGTTCACCCCTCCACTTT. It translates to CASSSHEGQGSPLHF.

The V gene is TRBV28, the J gene TRBJ2-1, with a tentative D call TRBD1 (5 bases). Germline CDR1 reads MDHEN; CDR2 reads SYDVKM. The V gene lost 2 bases and the J gene lost 10 bases, with 6 bases spanning the gap. The CDR3 loop spans 11 amino acids. In DNA, the CDR3 is TGTGCCAGCAGTTTAAGGACAGAGCAGTTCTTC. This codes for CASSLRTEQFF.

This sequence joins TRBV4-1 and TRBJ2-7, with no clear D. The CDR3 is 13 amino acids. The germline V gene has CDR1 MGHRA and CDR2 YSYEKL. V shed 0 bases and J shed 4 bases, with 7 bases lying between them. CDR3 region: CASSQEASYEQYF. The DNA for the CDR3 is TGCGCCAGCAGCCAAGAAGCGAGTTACGAGCAGTACTTC.

This clone has just a few counts. V usage is TRBV28 and J usage is TRBJ1-6; a weak D match, TRBD1 (6 bases). Germline V CDR1 and CDR2: MDHEN, SYDVKM. Trimming left V 5 bases short and J 8 bases short, with 13 bases between. The CDR3 has 14 residues. The CDR3 loop is CASSPGTRYSPLHF. The CDR3 region has the DNA TGTGCCAGCAGTCCCGGGACACGGTATTCACCCCTCCACTTT. Full variable domain (missing parts from reference TRBV28 and TRBJ1-6): DVKVTQSSRYLVKRTGEKVFLECVQDMDHENMFWYRQDPGLGLRLIYFSYDVKMKEKGDIPEGYSVSREKKERFSLILESASTNQTSMYLCASSPGTRYSPLHFGNGTRLTVT.

The V and J genes are TRBV29-1 and TRBJ2-7; 7 bases are shared with TRBD2. Germline CDR1 and CDR2: SQVTM and ANQGSEA. CDR3 length: 13 amino acids. Trimming removed 2 bases from V and 1 base from J; junction bases left unmatched: 2. Here the CDR3 reads CSVETGGSYEQYF. In DNA, the CDR3 is TGCAGCGTTGAAACCGGGGGGTCCTACGAGCAGTACTTC.

The chain combines TRBV18 with TRBJ2-3; D remains unclear. This CDR3 region has 12 residues. The germline V and J ends were trimmed by 4 bases and 6 bases, with 8 bases remaining between them. The germline gives CDR1 KGHSH, CDR2 LQKENI. The CDR3 spells CASSLILDTQYF. In DNA form, the CDR3 reads TGTGCCAGCTCACTAATATTGGATACGCAGTATTTT.

The chain is built from TRBV5-1 and TRBJ2-7; 9 bases fit TRBD1. CDR1 is SGHRS, CDR2 YFSETQ, per germline. CDR3 length: 18 residues. V was clipped by 1 base and J by 2 bases; unmatched bases: 13. CDR3 nucleotides: TGCGCCAGCAGCTTGTGGGCTACTGGACAGGGGAGGACCTACGAGCAGTACTTC. This gives the protein CASSLWATGQGRTYEQYF.

Notes on this clone: Other DNA sequences in the sample encode the same CDR3. The V and J genes are TRBV20-1 and TRBJ1-3; D gene uncertain. The CDR3 contains 11 residues. The ends were cut back, 1 base at V and 3 bases at J, with 1 base in the middle. Germline assignment: CDR1 DFQATT and CDR2 SNEGSKA (reference sequence). Written as DNA, the CDR3 is TGCAGTGCTAGAGGTGGAAACACCATATATTTT. Its translation: CSARGGNTIYF.

The chain has TRBV6-1 and TRBJ1-3, with 9 bases matching TRBD1. Trimming took 4 bases from V and 0 from J; bases not matched to a gene: 4. This CDR3 is 16 amino acids long. Germline V gives CDR1 MNHNS, CDR2 SASEGT. CDR3 residues: CASSAQGAISGNTIYF. CDR3 nucleotides: TGTGCCAGCAGTGCACAGGGGGCAATCTCTGGAAACACCATATATTTT.

The gene calls are TRBV5-6 and TRBJ2-2; D is unclear. Trimming removed 0 bases from V and 4 bases from J, with 7 bases in between. The CDR3 has 14 amino acids. Germline V lookup: CDR1 SGHDT, CDR2 YYEEEE. This CDR3 reads CASSLDFSTGELFF. In DNA, the CDR3 is TGTGCCAGCAGCTTGGACTTTAGCACCGGGGAGCTGTTTTTT.

This clone was observed a single time. The chain couples TRBV10-2 to TRBJ2-1, with TRBD1 as a possible D gene (5 bases). CDR1 is WSHSY, CDR2 SAAADI, per germline. The V end was cut by 7 bases, the J end by 4 bases, with 11 bases between. This CDR3 has 13 residues. This CDR3 is CASTTREYNEQFF. CDR3 sequence (DNA): TGCGCCAGCACCACCAGGGAATACAATGAGCAGTTCTTC.

The chain uses TRBV19 and TRBJ1-1; D is ambiguous. The CDR3 totals 14 residues. V was pared by 3 bases and J by 4 bases, with 12 bases between. Germline V CDR1 and CDR2: LNHDA, SQIVND (reference sequence). In nucleotides, the CDR3 is TGTGCCAGTAGTATTGGAGGGATTAGCACTGAAGCTTTCTTT. Translated: CASSIGGISTEAFF.